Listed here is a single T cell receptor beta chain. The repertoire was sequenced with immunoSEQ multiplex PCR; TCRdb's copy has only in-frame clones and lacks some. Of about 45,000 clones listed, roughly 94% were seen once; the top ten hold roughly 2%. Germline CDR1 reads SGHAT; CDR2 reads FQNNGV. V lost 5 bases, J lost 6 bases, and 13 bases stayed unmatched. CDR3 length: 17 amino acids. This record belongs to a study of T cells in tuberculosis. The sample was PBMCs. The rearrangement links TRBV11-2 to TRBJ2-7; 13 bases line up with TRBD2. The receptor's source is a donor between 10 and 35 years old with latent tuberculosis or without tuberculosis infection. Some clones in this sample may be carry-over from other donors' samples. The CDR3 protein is CASSTSRTSGRRREQYF. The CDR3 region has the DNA TGTGCCAGCAGCACCTCCCGGACTAGCGGGAGAAGGCGCGAGCAGTACTTC.